The clone carrying this T cell receptor (beta chain) has just one count. This entry comes from a study of blood T cell repertoires in COVID-19. Across the whole study: Sites in the United States, Italy and Spain provided acute and convalescent COVID-19 samples. T cells, B-cell-depleted T cells, or PBMCs provided the cDNA or gDNA that served as material.

Using immunoSEQ multiplex PCR, the repertoire was profiled, and TCRdb retains in-frame clones only, with some absent. The sample includes roughly 220,000 clones, 82% seen only once; the top ten take 7.5% to 9.5%. The CDR3 loop spans 14 amino acids. CDR1 ENHRY and CDR2 SYGVKD come from the germline V gene. Between the trimmed V and J ends, which lost 3 bases and 4 bases, there was a span of 10 bases. Sequencing was done on a sample of peripheral blood. The receptor was isolated from an elderly woman with COVID-19, enrolled during active disease. The chain has TRBV10-3 and TRBJ1-5; a possible D gene is TRBD1 (6 bases). CDR3 in amino acids: CAISEGQPNQPQHF. The CDR3 DNA is TGTGCCATCAGTGAAGGACAGCCTAATCAGCCCCAGCATTTT.